The 12 T cell receptor beta chains listed next were all sequenced from one sample in a study of cytomegalovirus exposure and HLA in healthy donors. 60 Vbeta and 13 Jbeta primers were used in PCR. Using immunoSEQ multiplex PCR, the repertoire was profiled, and TCRdb retains in-frame clones only, with some absent. The table has 100,000 or so clones, about three quarters seen once. Sequenced sample: PBMCs. Every receptor here comes from a man younger than 40 in good health and CMV-seropositive.

The table lists this clone with a count of one. The V call is TRBV28, the J call TRBJ2-7, with 8 positions matching TRBD2. Germline CDR1 reads MDHEN; CDR2 reads SYDVKM. The CDR3 is 13 residues long. With 3 bases clipped from V and 9 bases from J, the junction kept 7 bases outside the gene matches. The CDR3 loop reads CASSFSAGAAQYF. For the CDR3, the DNA is TGTGCCAGCAGTTTTTCAGCGGGAGCAGCGCAGTACTTC.

V gene TRBV27 combines with J gene TRBJ2-7; a possible D gene is TRBD2 (5 bases). The ends were cut back, 6 bases at V and 7 bases at J, with 16 bases in the middle. The germline gives CDR1 MNHEY, CDR2 SMNVEV (reference sequence). CDR3 length: 13 residues. The CDR3 DNA reads as TGTGCCAGCAGCACCCCGGACGGCGGGGAGCAGTACTTC. This sequence encodes CASSTPDGGEQYF.

The chain joins TRBV5-1 to TRBJ2-7; 8 bases match TRBD1. The trim removed 3 bases at V and 3 bases at J, leaving 8 bases unmatched. Germline V gene lookup returns CDR1 SGHRS and CDR2 YFSETQ. CDR3 length: 15 residues. CDR3 region: CASSWGTGGHYEQYF. CDR3 nucleotides: TGCGCCAGCAGCTGGGGGACAGGTGGGCACTACGAGCAGTACTTC. Based on the CDR3 plus reference TRBV5-1 and TRBJ2-7, the full variable domain is KAGVTQTPRYLIKTRGQQVTLSCSPISGHRSVSWYQQTPGQGLQFLFEYFSETQRNKGNFPGRFSGRQFSNSRSEMNVSTLELGDSALYLCASSWGTGGHYEQYFGPGTRLTVT.

The V gene is TRBV5-6, the J gene TRBJ1-6; D is uncertain. Between the trimmed V and J ends, which lost 0 bases and 7 bases, there was a span of 5 bases. There are 13 residues in the CDR3. Germline V gene lookup returns CDR1 SGHDT and CDR2 YYEEEE. CDR3 DNA: TGTGCCAGCAGCTTGGGGGCGAATTCACCCCTCCACTTT. Amino acids: CASSLGANSPLHF.

The V gene is TRBV2, the J gene TRBJ2-7; 7 bases are a match to TRBD1. The V gene end was trimmed by 7 bases and the J gene end by 2 bases; junction bases not matched to a gene: 8. This CDR3 has 14 residues. From germline, CDR1 is SNHLY and CDR2 FYNNEI. CDR3 sequence: CASKPRDSAYEQYF. The CDR3 bases are TGTGCCAGCAAGCCCCGGGACAGTGCCTACGAGCAGTACTTC.

This clone was detected a few times. The genes are TRBV10-3 and TRBJ2-7; TRBD1 matches 12 bases. Germline CDR1 is ENHRY and CDR2 is SYGVKD. The CDR3 is 15 residues long. The J segment lost 4 bases and the V segment lost 7 bases, leaving 8 bases of the junction unmatched. CDR3 sequence (DNA): TGTGCCATCACCAGACAGGGACAGGGGGCGTACGAGCAGTACTTC. Residues: CAITRQGQGAYEQYF.

This clone appeared once. This chain uses TRBV19 with TRBJ1-1, with a tentative D call TRBD1 (5 bases). The V gene lost 2 bases and the J gene lost 8 bases, with 18 bases spanning the gap. This CDR3 has 15 amino acids. Looked up from germline, CDR1 is LNHDA and CDR2 is SQIVND (reference sequence). As DNA, the CDR3 is TGTGCCAGTAGTATAACGCCAGGGTACCCTCAGGAAGCTTTCTTT. It yields the protein CASSITPGYPQEAFF.

The chain combines TRBV4-2 with TRBJ1-2; TRBD1 is a possible D gene (6 bases). CDR3 length equals 16 residues. Germline CDR1 reads LGHNA; CDR2 reads YNFKEQ. Trimming pared 3 bases from V and 4 bases from J, leaving 18 bases between. CDR3 coding DNA: TGTGCCAGCAGCCAGGAACAGGGTCGTCTGTCCTATGGCTACACCTTC. As protein: CASSQEQGRLSYGYTF.

The J gene is TRBJ1-2, the V gene TRBV5-1; D possibly corresponds to TRBD1 (5 bases). V lost 0 bases, J lost 6 bases, and 9 bases lay in between. Germline V gene lookup returns CDR1 SGHRS and CDR2 YFSETQ. The CDR3 runs to 13 residues. CDR3 sequence reads: CASSLGPGHGYTF. Here the CDR3 DNA reads TGCGCCAGCAGCTTGGGTCCAGGGCATGGCTACACCTTC.

The genes are TRBV6-1 and TRBJ1-4; D is unresolved. CDR3 size: 12 residues. V lost 9 bases, J lost 8 bases, and 13 bases lay in between. CDR1 is MNHNS and CDR2 is SASEGT in the germline V gene. CDR3 sequence: CASAFQEEKLFF. The CDR3 DNA sequence: TGTGCCAGTGCATTCCAGGAAGAAAAACTGTTTTTT.

This sequence joins TRBV28 and TRBJ2-1, with TRBD2 matching 9 bases. This CDR3 region has 15 residues. Germline lookup yields CDR1 MDHEN and CDR2 SYDVKM. J lost 9 bases, V lost 3 bases, and 9 bases had no gene match. CDR3 DNA sequence: TGTGCCAGCAGTTTGGGACTAGCTTTCGATCCTGAGCAGTTCTTC. It translates to CASSLGLAFDPEQFF. Full variable domain (missing parts from reference TRBV28 and TRBJ2-1): DVKVTQSSRYLVKRTGEKVFLECVQDMDHENMFWYRQDPGLGLRLIYFSYDVKMKEKGDIPEGYSVSREKKERFSLILESASTNQTSMYLCASSLGLAFDPEQFFGPGTRLTVL.

The V call is TRBV14, the J call TRBJ1-2; 7 nucleotides align to TRBD1. Germline V gene lookup returns CDR1 SGHDN and CDR2 FVKESK. V was clipped by 6 bases and J by 6 bases; unmatched bases: 7. The CDR3 consists of 13 residues. In DNA form, the CDR3 reads TGTGCCAGCAGGGTATCGACAGGGAATGGCTACACCTTC. It translates to CASRVSTGNGYTF.